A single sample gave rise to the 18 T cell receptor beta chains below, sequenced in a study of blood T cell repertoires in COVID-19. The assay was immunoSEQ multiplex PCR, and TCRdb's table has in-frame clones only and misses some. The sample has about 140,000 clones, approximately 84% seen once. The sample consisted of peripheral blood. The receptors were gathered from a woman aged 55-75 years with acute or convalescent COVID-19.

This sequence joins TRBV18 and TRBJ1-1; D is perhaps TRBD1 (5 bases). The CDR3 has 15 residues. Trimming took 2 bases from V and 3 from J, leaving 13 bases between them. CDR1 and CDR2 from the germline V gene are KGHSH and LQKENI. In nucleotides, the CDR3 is TGTGCCAGCTCACCAAGTCGCCCGGGGGACACTGAAGCTTTCTTT. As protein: CASSPSRPGDTEAFF.

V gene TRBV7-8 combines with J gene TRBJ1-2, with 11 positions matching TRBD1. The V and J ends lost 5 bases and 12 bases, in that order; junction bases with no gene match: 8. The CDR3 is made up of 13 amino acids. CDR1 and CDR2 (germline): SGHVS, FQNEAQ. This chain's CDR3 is CASSNSGQGGHTF. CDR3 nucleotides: TGTGCCAGCAGCAACTCGGGACAGGGGGGACACACCTTC.

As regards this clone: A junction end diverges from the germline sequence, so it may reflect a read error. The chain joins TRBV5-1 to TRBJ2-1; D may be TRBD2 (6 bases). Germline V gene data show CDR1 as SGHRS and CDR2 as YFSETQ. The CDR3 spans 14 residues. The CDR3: CASSLGGTPVGWVF. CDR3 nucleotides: TGCGCCAGCAGCTTGGGGGGGACTCCTGTCGGTTGGGTCTTC.

CDR3 region: CASSPTGGINEQFF. The CDR3 DNA reads TGTGCCAGCAGCCCTACTGGCGGGATAAATGAGCAGTTCTTC. The chain couples TRBV7-3 to TRBJ2-1; perhaps TRBD2 as D (6 bases). Trimming stripped 5 bases from V and 7 bases from J, with 15 bases between. Per germline, CDR1 SGHTA and CDR2 FQGTGA. CDR3 length: 14 amino acids.

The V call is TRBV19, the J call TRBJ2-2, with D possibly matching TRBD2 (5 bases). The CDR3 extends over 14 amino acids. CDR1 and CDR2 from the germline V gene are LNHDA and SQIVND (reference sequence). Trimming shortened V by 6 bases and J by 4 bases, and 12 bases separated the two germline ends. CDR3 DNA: TGTGCCAGTAGCCCCGCGGGTCGCACCGGGGAGCTGTTTTTT. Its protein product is CASSPAGRTGELFF.

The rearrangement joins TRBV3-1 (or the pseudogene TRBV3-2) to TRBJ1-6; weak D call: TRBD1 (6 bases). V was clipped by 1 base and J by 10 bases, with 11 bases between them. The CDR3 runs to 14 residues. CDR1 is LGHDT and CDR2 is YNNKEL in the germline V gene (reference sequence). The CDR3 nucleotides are TGTGCCAGCAGCCAAGGCAGGGGCTGGTCACCCCTCCACTTT. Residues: CASSQGRGWSPLHF.

The DNA of the CDR3 is TGTGCCAGTAGTATTTTGTTTGGTAGCGCAACCAAAAACATTCAGTACTTC. This translates into CASSILFGSATKNIQYF. V is TRBV19 and J is TRBJ2-4; possibly TRBD2 for D (5 bases). This CDR3 comprises 17 residues. Per the germline V gene, CDR1 is LNHDA and CDR2 is SQIVND (reference sequence). Trimming removed 3 bases at V and 2 bases at J, with 17 bases between.

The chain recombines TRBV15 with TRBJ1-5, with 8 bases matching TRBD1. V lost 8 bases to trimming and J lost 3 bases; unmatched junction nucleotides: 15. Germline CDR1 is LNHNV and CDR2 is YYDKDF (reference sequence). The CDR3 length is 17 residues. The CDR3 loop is CATSQSFKTGANQPQHF. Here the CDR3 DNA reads TGTGCCACCTCCCAGTCATTCAAGACAGGGGCCAATCAGCCCCAGCATTTT. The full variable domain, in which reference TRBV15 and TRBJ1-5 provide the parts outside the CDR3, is DAMVIQNPRYQVTQFGKPVTLSCSQTLNHNVMYWYQQKSSQAPKLLFHYYDKDFNNEADTPDNFQSRRPNTSFCFLDIRSPGLGDTAMYLCATSQSFKTGANQPQHFGDGTRLSIL.

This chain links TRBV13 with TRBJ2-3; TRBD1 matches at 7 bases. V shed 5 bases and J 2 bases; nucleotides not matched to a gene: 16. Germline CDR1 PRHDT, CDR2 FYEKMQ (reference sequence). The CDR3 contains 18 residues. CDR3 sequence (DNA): TGTGCCAGCAGCCCTAACCACGTTAATGGGACAGCCACAGATACGCAGTATTTT. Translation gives CASSPNHVNGTATDTQYF.

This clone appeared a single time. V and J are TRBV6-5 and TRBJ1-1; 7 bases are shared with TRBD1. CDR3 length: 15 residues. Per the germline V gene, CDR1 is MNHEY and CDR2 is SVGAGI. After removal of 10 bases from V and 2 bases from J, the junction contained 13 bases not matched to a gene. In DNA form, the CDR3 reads TGTGCCACCTCTAAGAGACAGGGCCTAAACACTGAAGCTTTCTTT. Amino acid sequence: CATSKRQGLNTEAFF.

The CDR3 nucleotides are TGTGCCAGCTCACCACCCCTCAGGGGCAAGAACACTGAAGCTTTCTTT. As protein: CASSPPLRGKNTEAFF. V gene TRBV18 combines with J gene TRBJ1-1, with D possibly matching TRBD1 (6 bases). The CDR3 totals 16 residues. Germline values: CDR1 KGHSH, CDR2 LQKENI. The V gene lost 0 bases and the J gene lost 1 base, with 12 bases spanning the gap.

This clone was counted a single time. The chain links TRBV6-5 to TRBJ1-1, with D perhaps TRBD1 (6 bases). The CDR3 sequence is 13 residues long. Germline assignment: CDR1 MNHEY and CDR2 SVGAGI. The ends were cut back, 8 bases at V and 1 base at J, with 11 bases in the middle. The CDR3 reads CASGYRENTEAFF. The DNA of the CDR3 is TGTGCCAGCGGATACAGGGAGAACACTGAAGCTTTCTTT.

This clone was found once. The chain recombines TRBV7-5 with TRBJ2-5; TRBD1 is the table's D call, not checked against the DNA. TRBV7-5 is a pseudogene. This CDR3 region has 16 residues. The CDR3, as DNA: TGTGCCAGAAGCTTAGAGGGGGCCTCCTTTGATTGGACCCAGTACTTC. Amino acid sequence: CARSLEGASFDWTQYF.

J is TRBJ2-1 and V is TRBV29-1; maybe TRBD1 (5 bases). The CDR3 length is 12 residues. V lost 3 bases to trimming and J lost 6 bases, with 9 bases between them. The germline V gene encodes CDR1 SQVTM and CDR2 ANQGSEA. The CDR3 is CSVEWTSNEQFF. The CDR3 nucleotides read TGCAGCGTTGAGTGGACATCCAATGAGCAGTTCTTC.

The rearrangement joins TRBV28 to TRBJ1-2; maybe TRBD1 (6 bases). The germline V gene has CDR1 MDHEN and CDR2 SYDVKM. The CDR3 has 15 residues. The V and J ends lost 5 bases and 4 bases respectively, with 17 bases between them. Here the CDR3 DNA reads TGTGCCAGCAGTATACAGGGATCTGGCCTCTATGGCTACACCTTC. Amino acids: CASSIQGSGLYGYTF.

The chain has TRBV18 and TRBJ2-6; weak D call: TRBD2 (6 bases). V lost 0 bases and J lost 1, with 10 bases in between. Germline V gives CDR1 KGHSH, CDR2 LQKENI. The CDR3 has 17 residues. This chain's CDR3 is CASSPPLGGSGANVLTF. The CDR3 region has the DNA TGTGCCAGCTCACCACCGCTCGGAGGGTCTGGGGCCAACGTCCTGACTTTC.

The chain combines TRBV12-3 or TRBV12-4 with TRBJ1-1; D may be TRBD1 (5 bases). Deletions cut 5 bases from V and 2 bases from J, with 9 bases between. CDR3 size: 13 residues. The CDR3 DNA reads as TGTGCCAGCAGTCTGACAGAAAACACTGAAGCTTTCTTT. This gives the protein CASSLTENTEAFF.

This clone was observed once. The CDR3 DNA reads as TGCGCCAGCAGCCCCTCCCCTGCAACTAATGAAAAACTGTTTTTT. It codes for CASSPSPATNEKLFF. The gene calls are TRBV5-1 and TRBJ1-4, with no clear D. The CDR3 is 15 amino acids. Between the trimmed V and J ends, which lost 4 bases and 0 bases, there was a span of 10 bases. Germline-derived CDR1 and CDR2 are SGHRS and YFSETQ.